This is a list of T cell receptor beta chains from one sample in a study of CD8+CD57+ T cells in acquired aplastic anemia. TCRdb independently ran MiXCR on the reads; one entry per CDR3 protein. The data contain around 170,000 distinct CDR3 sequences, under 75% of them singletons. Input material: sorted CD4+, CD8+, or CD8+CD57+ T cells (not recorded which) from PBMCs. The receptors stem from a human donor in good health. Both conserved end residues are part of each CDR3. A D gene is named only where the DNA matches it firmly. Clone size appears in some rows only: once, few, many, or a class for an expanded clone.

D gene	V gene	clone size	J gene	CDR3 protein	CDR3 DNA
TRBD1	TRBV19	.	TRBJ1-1	CASSIRTGNTEAFF	TGTGCCAGTAGTATCCGGACAGGGAACACTGAAGCTTTCTTT
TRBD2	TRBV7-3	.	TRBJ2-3	CASSLTASGSTDTQYF	TGTGCCAGCAGCTTAACGGCTAGCGGCAGCACAGATACGCAGTATTTT
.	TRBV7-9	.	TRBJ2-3	CASSLALDTQYF	TGTGCCAGCAGCTTAGCGCTAGATACGCAGTATTTT
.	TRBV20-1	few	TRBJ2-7	CSASIGPGAHEQYF	TGCAGTGCATCGATCGGCCCAGGGGCCCACGAGCAGTACTTC
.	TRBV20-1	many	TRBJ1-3	CSARSPTSGNTIYF	TGCAGTGCTAGAAGCCCGACCTCTGGAAACACCATATATTTT
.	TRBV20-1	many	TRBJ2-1	CSAIKLQGGTNNEQFF	TGCAGTGCTATAAAACTACAGGGTGGCACAAACAATGAGCAGTTCTTC
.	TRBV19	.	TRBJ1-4	CATKRVGNEKLFF	TGTGCCACCAAGAGGGTCGGTAATGAAAAACTGTTTTTT
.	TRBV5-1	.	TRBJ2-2	CASSISQGPGELFF	TGCGCCAGCAGCATAAGTCAGGGTCCCGGGGAGCTGTTTTTT
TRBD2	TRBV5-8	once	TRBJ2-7	CAIETSGIDEQYF	TGTGCCATTGAAACTAGCGGGATTGACGAGCAGTACTTC
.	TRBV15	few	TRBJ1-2	CATSRDRGPHGYTF	TGTGCCACCAGCAGAGATAGAGGGCCCCATGGCTACACCTTC
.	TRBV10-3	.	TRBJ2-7	CAISERGENEQYF	TGTGCCATCAGTGAGAGGGGCGAAAACGAGCAGTACTTC
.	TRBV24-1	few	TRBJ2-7	CATSDSVGEVDEQYF	TGTGCCACCAGTGATTCCGTCGGGGAGGTGGACGAGCAGTACTTC
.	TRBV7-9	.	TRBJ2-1	CASSLVWGHNEQFF	TGTGCCAGCAGCCTAGTATGGGGGCACAATGAGCAGTTCTTC
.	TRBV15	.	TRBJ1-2	CATSRAKEEGSYTF	TGTGCCACCAGCAGAGCAAAGGAGGAAGGGAGCTACACCTTC
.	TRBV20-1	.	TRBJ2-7	CSARGGGGTNYEQYF	TGCAGTGCTAGAGGGGGGGGCGGGACCAACTACGAGCAGTACTTC
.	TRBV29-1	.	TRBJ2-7	CSAGAGSYEQYF	TGCAGCGCAGGGGCAGGGTCCTACGAGCAGTACTTC
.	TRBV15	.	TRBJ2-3	CATSSSRDTQYF	TGTGCCACCAGCAGTTCTAGAGATACGCAGTATTTT
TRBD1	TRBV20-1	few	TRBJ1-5	CSAQQGDGQPQHF	TGCAGTGCACAACAGGGGGATGGTCAGCCCCAGCATTTT
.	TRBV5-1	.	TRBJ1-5	CASSLRAGDQPQHF	TGCGCCAGCAGCTTGCGGGCAGGGGATCAGCCCCAGCATTTT
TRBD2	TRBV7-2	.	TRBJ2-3	CAISVGRGGLDTQYF	TGTGCCATCTCCGTGGGTCGGGGGGGCCTAGATACGCAGTATTTT
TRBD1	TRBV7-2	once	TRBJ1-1	CASSLAGQGYTEAFF	TGTGCCAGCAGCTTGGCAGGACAGGGATACACTGAAGCTTTCTTT
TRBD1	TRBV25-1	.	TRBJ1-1	CASSVNRGPNTEAFF	TGTGCCAGCAGTGTAAACAGGGGACCGAACACTGAAGCTTTCTTT
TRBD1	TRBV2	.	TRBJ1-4	CASSERGQGAGKLFF	TGTGCCAGCAGCGAAAGGGGACAGGGGGCCGGAAAACTGTTTTTT